Judged by abundance, the clone carrying this T cell receptor (beta chain) is medium-sized. The sample belongs to a study of liver allograft versus peripheral blood T cells. For the study at large: Comparative analysis was performed on T cell receptor repertoires from transplanted livers and from recipients' peripheral blood.

CDR1 is LNHDA, CDR2 SQIVND, per germline (reference sequence). The CDR3 has 14 amino acids. Trimming removed 3 bases at V and 1 base at J, with 9 bases between. TCRdb reprocessed the reads via MiXCR and lists one record per CDR3 protein. The sample holds 15,000 to 20,000 distinct CDR3 sequences, roughly 21% seen once. The J gene is TRBJ1-1, the V gene TRBV19; D is ambiguous. This TCR was sampled from a human patient who had a liver transplant. The T cells may partly be graft donor cells. DNA for the CDR3: TGTGCCAGTAGTATCTCGGTAGCGAACACTGAAGCTTTCTTT. Translating it yields CASSISVANTEAFF.